Shown below are 2 T cell receptor beta chains from a single sample sequenced in a study of OX40 agonist ivuxolimab in advanced cancers. Profiling relied on immunoSEQ multiplex PCR, and the TCRdb table lists in-frame clones only, not all of them. The sample carries approximately 91,000 clones, around nine tenths recorded once. Sequencing was performed on CD4+ or CD8+ T cells sorted from blood, taken in a trial of the OX40 agonist ivuxolimab. All receptors derive from an adult with an advanced solid tumor such as melanoma, head and neck, liver or kidney cancer.

This clone was observed a single time. The gene calls are TRBV18 and TRBJ2-7; 9 nucleotides match TRBD1. The length of the CDR3 is 13 residues. Trimming removed 5 bases from V and 3 bases from J; junction bases left unmatched: 2. Germline lookup yields CDR1 KGHSH and CDR2 LQKENI. The CDR3 sequence is CASSGGQGYEQYF. The CDR3 nucleotides read TGTGCCAGCTCAGGGGGACAGGGCTACGAGCAGTACTTC.

The CDR3 sequence: CSVLPRSYGYTF. CDR3 DNA: TGCAGCGTTCTACCAAGGAGCTATGGCTACACCTTC. The V gene is TRBV29-1, the J gene TRBJ1-2, with no clear D. Per the germline V gene, CDR1 is SQVTM and CDR2 is ANQGSEA. CDR3 length equals 12 residues. The V gene lost 5 bases and the J gene lost 4 bases, with 11 bases spanning the gap.